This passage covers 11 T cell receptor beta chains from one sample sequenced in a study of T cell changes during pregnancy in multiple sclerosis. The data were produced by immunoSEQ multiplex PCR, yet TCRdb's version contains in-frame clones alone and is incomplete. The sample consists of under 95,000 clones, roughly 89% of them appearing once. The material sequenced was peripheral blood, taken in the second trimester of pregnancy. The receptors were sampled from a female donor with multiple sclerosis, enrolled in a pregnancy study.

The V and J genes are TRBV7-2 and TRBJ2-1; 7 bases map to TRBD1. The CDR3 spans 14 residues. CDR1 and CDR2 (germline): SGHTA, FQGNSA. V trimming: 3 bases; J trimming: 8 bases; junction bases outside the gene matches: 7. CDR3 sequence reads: CASSFDRVRYEQFF. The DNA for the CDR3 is TGTGCCAGCAGCTTCGACAGGGTTCGATATGAGCAGTTCTTC.

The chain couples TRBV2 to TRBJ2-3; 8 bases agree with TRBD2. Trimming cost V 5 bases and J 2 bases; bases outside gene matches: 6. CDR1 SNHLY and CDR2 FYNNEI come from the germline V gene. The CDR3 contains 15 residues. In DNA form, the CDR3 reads TGTGCCAGCAGTCTTAGCGGGATTGACACAGATACGCAGTATTTT. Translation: CASSLSGIDTDTQYF.

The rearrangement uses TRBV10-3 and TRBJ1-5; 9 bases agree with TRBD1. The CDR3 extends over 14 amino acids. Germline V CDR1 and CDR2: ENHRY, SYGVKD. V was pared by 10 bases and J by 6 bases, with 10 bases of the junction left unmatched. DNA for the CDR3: TGTGCCACTTGGGACAGGGAAAATCGTCAGCCCCAGCATTTT. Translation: CATWDRENRQPQHF.

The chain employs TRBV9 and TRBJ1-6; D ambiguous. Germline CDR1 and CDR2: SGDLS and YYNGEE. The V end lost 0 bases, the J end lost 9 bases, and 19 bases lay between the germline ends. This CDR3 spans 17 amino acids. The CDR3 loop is CASSVAPGLDGSSPLHF. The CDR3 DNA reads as TGTGCCAGCAGCGTAGCGCCAGGATTAGACGGTAGTTCACCCCTCCACTTT.

CDR3 coding DNA: TGTGCCAGCAGCTTATCGGCTAGCGTCACCGGGGAGCTGTTTTTT. Translation: CASSLSASVTGELFF. V is TRBV5-5 and J is TRBJ2-2; TRBD2 might be the D (6 bases). V lost 2 bases to trimming and J lost 4 bases, with 12 bases between them. The germline V gene encodes CDR1 SGHKS and CDR2 YYEKEE (reference sequence). The CDR3 sequence is 15 residues long.

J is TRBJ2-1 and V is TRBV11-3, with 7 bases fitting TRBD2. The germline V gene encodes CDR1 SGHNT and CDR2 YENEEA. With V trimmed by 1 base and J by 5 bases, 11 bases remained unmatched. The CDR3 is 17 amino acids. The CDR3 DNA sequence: TGTGCCAGCAGCTTAGTTGGGATTAGCGGGCCCCACAATGAGCAGTTCTTC. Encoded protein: CASSLVGISGPHNEQFF.

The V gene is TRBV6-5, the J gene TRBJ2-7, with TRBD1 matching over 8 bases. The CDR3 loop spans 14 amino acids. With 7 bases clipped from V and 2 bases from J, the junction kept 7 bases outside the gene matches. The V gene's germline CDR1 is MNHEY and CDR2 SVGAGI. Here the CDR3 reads CASNKQGATYEQYF. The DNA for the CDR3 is TGTGCCAGCAACAAGCAGGGGGCGACCTACGAGCAGTACTTC.

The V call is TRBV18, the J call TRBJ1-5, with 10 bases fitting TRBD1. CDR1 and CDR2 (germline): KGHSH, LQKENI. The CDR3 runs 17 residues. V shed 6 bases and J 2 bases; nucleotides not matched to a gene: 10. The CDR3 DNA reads TGTGCCAGCTCCGACCGGGGACAGGGGAGAGGCAATCAGCCCCAGCATTTT. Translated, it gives CASSDRGQGRGNQPQHF. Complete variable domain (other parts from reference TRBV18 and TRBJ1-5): NAGVMQNPRHLVRRRGQEARLRCSPMKGHSHVYWYRQLPEEGLKFMVYLQKENIIDESGMPKERFSAEFPKEGPSILRIQQVVRGDSAAYFCASSDRGQGRGNQPQHFGDGTRLSIL.

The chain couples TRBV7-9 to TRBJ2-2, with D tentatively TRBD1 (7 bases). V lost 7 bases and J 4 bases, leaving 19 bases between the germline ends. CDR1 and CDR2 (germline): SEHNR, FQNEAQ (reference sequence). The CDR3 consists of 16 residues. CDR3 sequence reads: CASITWGRGATGELFF. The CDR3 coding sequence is TGTGCCAGCATCACTTGGGGCAGGGGGGCCACCGGGGAGCTGTTTTTT.

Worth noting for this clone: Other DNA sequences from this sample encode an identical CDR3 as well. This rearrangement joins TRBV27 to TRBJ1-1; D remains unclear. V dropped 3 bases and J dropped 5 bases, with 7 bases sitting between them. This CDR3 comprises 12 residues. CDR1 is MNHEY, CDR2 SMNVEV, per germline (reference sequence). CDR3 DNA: TGTGCCAGCAGTTTCCGAGGTACTGAAGCTTTCTTT. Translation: CASSFRGTEAFF.

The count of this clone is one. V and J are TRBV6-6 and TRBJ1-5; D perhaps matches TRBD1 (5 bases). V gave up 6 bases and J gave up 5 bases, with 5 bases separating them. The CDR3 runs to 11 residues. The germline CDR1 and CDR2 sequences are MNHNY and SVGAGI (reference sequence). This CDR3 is CASRQDQPQHF. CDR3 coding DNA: TGTGCCAGCAGACAGGATCAGCCCCAGCATTTT.